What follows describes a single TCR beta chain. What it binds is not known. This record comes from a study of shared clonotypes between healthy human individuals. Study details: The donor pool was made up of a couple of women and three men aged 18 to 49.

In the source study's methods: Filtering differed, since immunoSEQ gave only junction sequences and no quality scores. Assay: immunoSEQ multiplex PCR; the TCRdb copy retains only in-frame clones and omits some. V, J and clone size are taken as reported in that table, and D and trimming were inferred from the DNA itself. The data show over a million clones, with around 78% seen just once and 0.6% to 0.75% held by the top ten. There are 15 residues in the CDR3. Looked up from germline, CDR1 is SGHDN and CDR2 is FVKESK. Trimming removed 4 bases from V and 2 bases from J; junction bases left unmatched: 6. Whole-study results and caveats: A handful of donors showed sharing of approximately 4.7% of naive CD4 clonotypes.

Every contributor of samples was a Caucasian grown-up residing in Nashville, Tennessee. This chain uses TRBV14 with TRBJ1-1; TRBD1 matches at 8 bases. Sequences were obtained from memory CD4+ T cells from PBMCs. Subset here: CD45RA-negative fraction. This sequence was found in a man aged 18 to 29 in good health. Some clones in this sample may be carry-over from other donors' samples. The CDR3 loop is CASSRRDRGNTEAFF. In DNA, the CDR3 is TGTGCCAGCAGCCGAAGAGACAGGGGAAACACTGAAGCTTTCTTT.